This T cell receptor (beta chain) was sequenced during a study of blood T cells in healthy people across ages. Overall study results and limits: Per-million-T-cell TCR beta diversity fell roughly linearly with age.

This clonotype was seen at least ten times. Its antigen is still unknown. From germline, CDR1 is SGHDT and CDR2 YYEEEE. This CDR3 has 14 residues. V lost 2 bases to trimming and J lost 7 bases; unmatched junction nucleotides: 3. Next came a second PCR, run for about 7 to 12 cycles, which used a sample-barcoded 5' primer along with a J-beta primer mix. TCRdb reprocessed the 5' RACE reads via MiXCR and lists one record per CDR3 protein. The sample includes about 840,000 distinct CDR3 sequences, under 35% of them seen just once. These data were likewise used in another study, on T cells of mothers and their children. In that study: Maternal samples each gave over 8 million TCR beta CDR3 reads, and child samples several million each.

This sequence was found in a woman between 40 and 55 years old in good health. The chain links TRBV5-6 to TRBJ2-1; the match to TRBD2 covers 10 bases. The sequenced material came from blood. DNA for the CDR3: TGTGCCAGCAGCTTTACTAGCGGGATGAATGAGCAGTTCTTC. Amino acids: CASSFTSGMNEQFF.